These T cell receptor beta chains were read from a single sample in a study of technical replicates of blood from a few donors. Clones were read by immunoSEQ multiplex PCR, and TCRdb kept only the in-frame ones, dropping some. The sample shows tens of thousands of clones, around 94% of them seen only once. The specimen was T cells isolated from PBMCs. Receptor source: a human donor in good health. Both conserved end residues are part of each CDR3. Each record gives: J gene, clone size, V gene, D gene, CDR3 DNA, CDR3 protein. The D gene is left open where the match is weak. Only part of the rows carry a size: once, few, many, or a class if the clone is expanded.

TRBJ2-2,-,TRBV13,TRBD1,TGTGCCAGCAGCTTAGGCAACAGGGGTCCCGGGGAGCTGTTTTTT,CASSLGNRGPGELFF
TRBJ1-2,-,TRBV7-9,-,TGTGCCAGCGGATCTATCTCAGGGGTTGAGGGCTACACCTTC,CASGSISGVEGYTF
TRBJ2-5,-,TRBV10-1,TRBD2,TGCGCCAGCAGTTCTGGACTAGCGGGAGCCCGAGAGACCCAGTACTTC,CASSSGLAGARETQYF
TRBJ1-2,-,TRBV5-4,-,TGTGCCAGCAGTCGAGAGGCAGCAAACTATGGCTACACCTTC,CASSREAANYGYTF
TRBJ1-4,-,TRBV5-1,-,TGCGCCAGCAGCTTGACAATAACAGGGTTTAATGAAAAACTGTTTTTT,CASSLTITGFNEKLFF
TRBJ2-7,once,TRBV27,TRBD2,TGTGCCAGCCGGCTAGCGGAGGTCTACGAGCAGTACTTC,CASRLAEVYEQYF
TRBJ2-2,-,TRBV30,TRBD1,TGTGCCTGCGCCGGGACAGCGTCCCGTCTGTTTTTT,CACAGTASRLFF
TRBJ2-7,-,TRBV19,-,TGTGCCAGTAGTATAGGACAGTCCTACGAGCAGTACTTC,CASSIGQSYEQYF
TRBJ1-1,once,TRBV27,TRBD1,TGTGCCAGCAGTCTCACGGGACAGGGTGGTTTAGCTTTCTTT,CASSLTGQGGLAFF
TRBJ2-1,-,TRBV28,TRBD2,TGTGCCAGCAGTAACAGCGGGAGACACAATGAGCAGTTCTTC,CASSNSGRHNEQFF
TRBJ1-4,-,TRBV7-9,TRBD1,TGTGCCAGCACCGACAGGGGTCGGGGAAAACTGTTTTTT,CASTDRGRGKLFF
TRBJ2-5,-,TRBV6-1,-,TGTGCCAGCAGGACATTGGAGACCCAGTACTTC,CASRTLETQYF
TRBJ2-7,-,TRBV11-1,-,TGTGCCAGCAGCTCGCCCGGGGGCTCCTACGAGCAGTACTTC,CASSSPGGSYEQYF